This is a list of T cell receptor beta chains from one sample in a study of cytomegalovirus exposure and HLA in healthy donors. Clones were sequenced by immunoSEQ multiplex PCR, and TCRdb holds only the in-frame ones, with some missing. The sample consists of approximately 190,000 clones, about 83% of them appearing once. The specimen sequenced was PBMCs. Every receptor here comes from a man aged 35 to 55 in good health and CMV-seropositive. The CDR3 runs from the conserved cysteine through the conserved F or W. A D gene is named only where the DNA matches it firmly. Clone size appears in some rows only: once, few, many, or a class for an expanded clone.

CDR3nt	CDR3aa	j_gene	v_gene	d_gene	abundance
TGTGCCAGCAGCTTGGCCGGGACAGGGGGCACTGAAGCTTTCTTT	CASSLAGTGGTEAFF	TRBJ1-1	TRBV5-6	TRBD1	.
TGTGCCTGGAGTTCTATGACAGCCAATCAGCCCCAGCATTTT	CAWSSMTANQPQHF	TRBJ1-5	TRBV30	.	.
TGTGCCAGCAGTTTTTCGGACAGGAGTGCGGCCCAGTACTTC	CASSFSDRSAAQYF	TRBJ2-5	TRBV27	TRBD1	.
TGCAGCGCCCAACAGGAAGCCTATGGCTACACCTTC	CSAQQEAYGYTF	TRBJ1-2	TRBV29-1	.	.
TGTGCCAGCAGCCAAGATAGAACGGGAGACTCCAAAAACATTCAGTACTTC	CASSQDRTGDSKNIQYF	TRBJ2-4	TRBV14	.	.
TGTGCCAGCAGTGAGCGGAGGGGGGGAGGGGAGCTGTTTTTT	CASSERRGGGELFF	TRBJ2-2	TRBV6-5	.	.
TGTGCCAGCAGCATAGAACGAAGACACCAGAACACTGAAGCTTTCTTT	CASSIERRHQNTEAFF	TRBJ1-1	TRBV21-1	.	.
TGTGCCAGCAGCTTAGGGGCTGCTGGAAACACCATATATTTT	CASSLGAAGNTIYF	TRBJ1-3	TRBV7-9	.	.
TGTGCCAGCAGCTACGGGACTAGCGGGTTCGAGCAGTACTTC	CASSYGTSGFEQYF	TRBJ2-7	TRBV7-2	TRBD2	.
TGTGCCAGCAGCTTGGGGTTCCCGGGACAGGGTGGTGGGCCCCAGCATTTT	CASSLGFPGQGGGPQHF	TRBJ1-5	TRBV5-6	TRBD1	.
TGTGCCAGCAGTTGTTACGGGACAGGTCACTTC	CASSCYGTGHF	TRBJ2-5	TRBV27	TRBD1	.
TGTGCCAGCATCCGGGACAGGGCGCAAGAGACCCAGTACTTC	CASIRDRAQETQYF	TRBJ2-5	TRBV2	TRBD1	.
TGTGCCAGCTCACCGACCCTGGACAGCTACACAGATACGCAGTATTTT	CASSPTLDSYTDTQYF	TRBJ2-3	TRBV18	.	.
TGTGCCAGCAGTTCCCTCGGGAGGAGCCTTTTCTATGGCTACACCTTC	CASSSLGRSLFYGYTF	TRBJ1-2	TRBV28	.	.
TGTGCCAGCAGCGTACTGAGTCACTCTGCGGGGTATGGCTACACCTTC	CASSVLSHSAGYGYTF	TRBJ1-2	TRBV9	.	.
TGTGCCAGCAGTTTCCCAGGCGGGGAGCTGTTTTTT	CASSFPGGELFF	TRBJ2-2	TRBV27	.	.
TGCGCCAGCAGCCAAGCCTCGGGGGGTGGCTACACCTTC	CASSQASGGGYTF	TRBJ1-2	TRBV4-1	.	.
TGTGCCACCACCCCAACTAGCGCCAATGAGCAGTTCTTC	CATTPTSANEQFF	TRBJ2-1	TRBV6-6	TRBD2	.
TGTGCCAGCAGCCTTCTTCCACAGGGGGGGGAGTACTTC	CASSLLPQGGEYF	TRBJ2-7	TRBV11-2	.	.
TGTGCCAGCAGTGAATCTGGGACAGCAACTAATGAAAAACTGTTTTTT	CASSESGTATNEKLFF	TRBJ1-4	TRBV25-1	TRBD1	.
TGTGCCAGCAGTGAAGCGGTACAGGGCACCGGGGAGCTGTTTTTT	CASSEAVQGTGELFF	TRBJ2-2	TRBV6-1	.	.
TGTGCCATCAGTGAGTCGAGGGACAGGGAGGGAGGCTACACCTTC	CAISESRDREGGYTF	TRBJ1-2	TRBV10-3	TRBD1	.
TGCAGCTTCGGGACAGGAAGCTCCTACGAGCAGTACTTC	CSFGTGSSYEQYF	TRBJ2-7	TRBV29-1	TRBD1	.
TGCGCCAGCAGCCAAACAGGGGGCTTAAATGAGCAGTTCTTC	CASSQTGGLNEQFF	TRBJ2-1	TRBV4-3	TRBD1	.
TGTGCCAGCAGTCCCCGGACAGGGGGTTTTTTTGGCTACACCTTC	CASSPRTGGFFGYTF	TRBJ1-2	TRBV27	TRBD1	.
TGTGCCAGCAGTGCTAGCTTCGCAGAGCAGTTCTTC	CASSASFAEQFF	TRBJ2-1	TRBV2	.	.
TGTGCCAGCAGCCGCAATACAGGGGTCCACGAGCAGTACTTC	CASSRNTGVHEQYF	TRBJ2-7	TRBV6-5	TRBD1	.
TGCGCCCTTACCCTGACTAGCGGGAAAGATACGCAGTATTTT	CALTLTSGKDTQYF	TRBJ2-3	TRBV10-1	TRBD2	few
TGCGCCAGCAGCATCGACAGCTACTATGGCTACACCTTC	CASSIDSYYGYTF	TRBJ1-2	TRBV5-1	.	.
TGTGCCAGCAGCCCAACCGGGACTAGCGGGAGTGTTCAAGAGACCCAGTACTTC	CASSPTGTSGSVQETQYF	TRBJ2-5	TRBV28	TRBD2	.
TGTGCCAGCCACGACAGCTTGAACACTGAAGCTTTCTTT	CASHDSLNTEAFF	TRBJ1-1	TRBV9	.	.
TGTGCCAGCAGCTTAGGGGAGCGGGAGGCGAATGAGCAGTTCTTC	CASSLGEREANEQFF	TRBJ2-1	TRBV28	TRBD2	.
TGTGCCAGCAGTTTAGAGGGGACTCTCTGGGACACCATATATTTT	CASSLEGTLWDTIYF	TRBJ1-3	TRBV2	.	once
TGTGCCAGCACCCTGAAGAGAGTTGGCACTGAAGCTTTCTTT	CASTLKRVGTEAFF	TRBJ1-1	TRBV11-2	.	.
TGTGCCAGCAGGGTAGGGACTACCACCTACAATGAGCAGTTCTTC	CASRVGTTTYNEQFF	TRBJ2-1	TRBV28	TRBD2	.
TGTGCCAGCAGCCCGTTAAACGGGAGAGCCCCCGCCACAGATACGCAGTATTTT	CASSPLNGRAPATDTQYF	TRBJ2-3	TRBV5-6	.	.
TGTGCCAGTAGTAACCGGACAGGGGGTTTTATGAACACTGAAGCTTTCTTT	CASSNRTGGFMNTEAFF	TRBJ1-1	TRBV19	TRBD1	once
TGTGCCAGCAGTGAGGGGGGGGGTTATACTGAAGCTTTCTTT	CASSEGGGYTEAFF	TRBJ1-1	TRBV6-1	.	.
TGCAGCGTTGAAAGAATATATAGAACTGAAGCTTTCTTT	CSVERIYRTEAFF	TRBJ1-1	TRBV29-1	.	.
TGTGCCAGCAGGAGACAGGACCAAGAGACCCAGTACTTC	CASRRQDQETQYF	TRBJ2-5	TRBV6-6	.	.
TGTGCCAGCAGTAGACAGGGTTACGAGCAGTACTTC	CASSRQGYEQYF	TRBJ2-7	TRBV28	TRBD1	.
TGCGCCAGCAGCCAAGCCAGAAGGGGTTACTATGGCTACACCTTC	CASSQARRGYYGYTF	TRBJ1-2	TRBV4-1	.	.
TGTGCCAGCAGCTTAGGGAGGGGAGGAGAGCAGTACTTC	CASSLGRGGEQYF	TRBJ2-7	TRBV7-3	TRBD2	.
TGCGCCAGCAGCTTGGGGGAGAGGCTCCACGAGCAGTACTTC	CASSLGERLHEQYF	TRBJ2-7	TRBV5-1	.	once
TGTGCCAGCAGCTTGGGCGGGAGTGGGAATGAGCAGTTCTTC	CASSLGGSGNEQFF	TRBJ2-1	TRBV6-5	TRBD2	once
TGCGCCAGCAGCCAAGACCCCCCGACAGGGGCCTCGAATCAGCCCCAGCATTTT	CASSQDPPTGASNQPQHF	TRBJ1-5	TRBV4-1	TRBD1	.
TGTGCCAGCAGCTTGCCTCAGGGGACGGGGGAGACCCAGTACTTC	CASSLPQGTGETQYF	TRBJ2-5	TRBV5-4	.	.
TGTGCCAGCAACCGGAGGGCCGGGGCCTTGGGCAATGAGCAGTTCTTC	CASNRRAGALGNEQFF	TRBJ2-1	TRBV7-2	.	.